This is a list of T cell receptor beta chains from one sample in a study of T cell repertoires in cytomegalovirus infection. From the reads, TCRdb called clonotypes with MiXCR, one entry per CDR3 protein. The sample contains just under 500,000 distinct CDR3 sequences, 30% to 40% of which appear only once. No antigen is known for these receptors. Sequencing used cultured PBMCs, obtained from culture after CMV antigen stimulation. These receptors were collected from a human donor in good health (CMV status not recorded). Some clones in this sample may be carry-over from other donors' samples. Each CDR3 is given with its conserved first and last residue. The D gene is left open where the match is weak. Clone size is stated in some rows and not others, as once, few, many or a class when expanded.

cdr3_aa | cdr3_nt | j_call | clone_size | d_call | v_call
CASSPRTGREQYF | TGTGCCAGCTCACCGAGGACAGGGCGGGAGCAGTACTTC | TRBJ2-7 | NA | TRBD1 | TRBV18
CASSPGWTGVGNEQFF | TGTGCCAGCAGCCCAGGTTGGACGGGAGTCGGCAATGAGCAGTTCTTC | TRBJ2-1 | few | NA | TRBV7-2
CASSSTGAVSRAFF | TGTGCCAGCAGTTCGACAGGGGCGGTTTCACGAGCTTTCTTT | TRBJ1-1 | NA | TRBD1 | TRBV6-6
CASSLVTGAGETQYF | TGTGCCAGCAGCTTAGTCACGGGGGCCGGGGAGACCCAGTACTTC | TRBJ2-5 | many | NA | TRBV7-2
CASSSWTGLLNRNTEAFF | TGTGCCAGCAGCTCCTGGACAGGGCTCCTTAACCGGAACACTGAAGCTTTCTTT | TRBJ1-1 | few | TRBD1 | TRBV5-6
CASSRSGRGETQYF | TGTGCCAGCAGCCGCAGCGGGAGAGGAGAGACCCAGTACTTC | TRBJ2-5 | many | TRBD2 | TRBV7-6
CASSSEGELNALETQYF | TGTGCCAGCAGTTCTGAGGGGGAGTTAAATGCTCTAGAGACCCAGTACTTC | TRBJ2-5 | few | NA | TRBV27
CASSLTGASSGNTIYF | TGTGCCAGCAGCTTGACAGGCGCTTCCTCTGGAAACACCATATATTTT | TRBJ1-3 | NA | NA | TRBV7-2
CASSLWAGVREQYF | TGTGCCAGCAGTTTATGGGCGGGAGTCCGGGAGCAGTACTTC | TRBJ2-7 | once | TRBD2 | TRBV28
CASSPAGTSTDTQYF | TGTGCCAGCAGCCCTGCCGGGACTAGCACAGATACGCAGTATTTT | TRBJ2-3 | few | NA | TRBV7-6
CSVDPGSSTDTQYF | TGCAGCGTTGATCCCGGGTCTAGCACAGATACGCAGTATTTT | TRBJ2-3 | NA | NA | TRBV29-1
CASSPRATTDTQYF | TGTGCCAGCAGTCCCCGGGCAACGACAGATACGCAGTATTTT | TRBJ2-3 | few | NA | TRBV12-3/TRBV12-4
CASKRPGRVPYNEQFF | TGTGCCAGCAAACGTCCCGGGAGAGTCCCCTACAATGAGCAGTTCTTC | TRBJ2-1 | NA | NA | TRBV6-6
CASTIPGGWSSSPLHF | TGTGCCAGCACCATCCCCGGGGGGTGGAGTAGTTCACCCCTCCACTTT | TRBJ1-6 | NA | NA | TRBV28
CASSSPPALPLHF | TGTGCCAGCAGCTCCCCGCCAGCGTTACCCCTCCACTTT | TRBJ1-6 | few | NA | TRBV7-2
CASKGLQLAEQYF | TGTGCCAGCAAGGGGCTCCAACTGGCCGAGCAGTACTTC | TRBJ2-7 | few | NA | TRBV28
CSAQGALSEQYF | TGCAGTGCCCAAGGGGCTTTAAGCGAGCAGTACTTC | TRBJ2-7 | NA | NA | TRBV20-1
CASTHTYNEQFF | TGTGCCAGCACCCACACCTACAATGAGCAGTTCTTC | TRBJ2-1 | NA | NA | TRBV6-1
CASSLGDRPNTEAFF | TGTGCCAGCAGCTTAGGGGACAGACCGAACACTGAAGCTTTCTTT | TRBJ1-1 | NA | TRBD1 | TRBV11-2
CATTRVVENTEAFF | TGTGCCACCACCAGAGTCGTTGAGAACACTGAAGCTTTCTTT | TRBJ1-1 | NA | NA | TRBV15
CASSPGGLAGRAGELFF | TGTGCCAGCAGCCCGGGGGGACTAGCGGGCCGCGCCGGGGAGCTGTTTTTT | TRBJ2-2 | NA | TRBD2 | TRBV7-2
CASSGSSYTF | TGTGCCAGCAGCGGGAGTAGCTACACCTTC | TRBJ1-2 | NA | NA | TRBV9
CASKDSGNQPQHF | TGTGCCAGCAAGGACAGCGGCAATCAGCCCCAGCATTTT | TRBJ1-5 | NA | NA | TRBV6-2/TRBV6-3
CASSASGLSYEQYF | TGTGCCAGCAGCGCGAGCGGGCTTTCCTACGAGCAGTACTTC | TRBJ2-7 | once | NA | TRBV2
CASSYDLAPNTGELFF | TGTGCCAGCAGTTACGACCTAGCCCCGAACACCGGGGAGCTGTTTTTT | TRBJ2-2 | NA | NA | TRBV6-5
CATSRDPNEQFF | TGTGCCACCAGCAGAGACCCTAATGAGCAGTTCTTC | TRBJ2-1 | NA | NA | TRBV15
CASSERGVGEAFF | TGCGCCAGCAGTGAGCGAGGCGTCGGCGAAGCTTTCTTT | TRBJ1-1 | NA | NA | TRBV10-2
CASSYAGEGGYTF | TGTGCCAGCAGTTACGCGGGCGAAGGTGGCTACACCTTC | TRBJ1-2 | NA | NA | TRBV6-6